The next 16 T cell receptor beta chains were all read from a single sample in a study of human CD4 T cells and Enterobacteriaceae. The memory gate held CD4+ cells that were not CD45RA+CCR7+CD95- naive cells, over 95% pure. The assay was immunoSEQ multiplex PCR, and TCRdb's table has in-frame clones only and misses some. The sample contains tens of thousands of clones, approximately 81% of which appear only once. Sequenced material: memory CD4+ T cells from blood. The receptors were gathered from a human donor in good health.

The chain links TRBV6-1 to TRBJ2-7; 7 bases map to TRBD1. Germline loops: CDR1 MNHNS, CDR2 SASEGT. The CDR3 has 14 residues. V dropped 9 bases and J dropped 0; count of bases not matched to a gene: 8. Here the CDR3 reads CASLNTGASYEQYF. The CDR3 bases are TGTGCCAGTCTAAATACAGGGGCCTCCTACGAGCAGTACTTC.

This sequence joins TRBV5-1 and TRBJ1-2; D possibly corresponds to TRBD1 (5 bases). The CDR3 loop spans 13 amino acids. In germline, CDR1 is SGHRS, CDR2 YFSETQ. V was trimmed by 1 base and J by 3 bases, leaving 7 bases between them. The CDR3 coding sequence is TGCGCCAGCAGCTTGACAGGCTACTATGGCTACACCTTC. Translated, it gives CASSLTGYYGYTF.

The genes are TRBV7-6 and TRBJ2-6; no firm D call. CDR1 is SGHVS and CDR2 is FNYEAQ in the germline V gene. V dropped 6 bases and J dropped 0 bases, with 6 bases sitting between them. CDR3 length: 14 amino acids. In DNA, the CDR3 is TGTGCCAGCAGTGCCCTCTCTGGGGCCAACGTCCTGACTTTC. Translation gives CASSALSGANVLTF. The whole variable domain, filled in from reference TRBV7-6 and TRBJ2-6, reads GAGVSQSPRYKVTKRGQDVALRCDPISGHVSLYWYRQALGQGPEFLTYFNYEAQQDKSGLPNDRFSAERPEGSISTLTIQRTEQRDSAMYRCASSALSGANVLTFGAGSRLTVL.

This rearrangement joins TRBV7-9 to TRBJ1-5; 7 positions match TRBD1. V trimming: 5 bases; J trimming: 4 bases; junction bases outside the gene matches: 8. This CDR3 is built from 15 residues. The germline CDR1 and CDR2 sequences are SEHNR and FQNEAQ (reference sequence). The CDR3 DNA reads as TGTGCCAGCAGCCCGGGACAGACTTTTAATCAGCCCCAGCATTTT. This sequence encodes CASSPGQTFNQPQHF.

The J gene is TRBJ2-7, the V gene TRBV6-1; D tentatively reads TRBD1 or TRBD2 (8 bases each). The ends were cut back, 2 bases at V and 0 bases at J, with 20 bases in the middle. Per germline, CDR1 MNHNS and CDR2 SASEGT. This CDR3 spans 18 amino acids. The CDR3 coding sequence is TGTGCCAGCAGTGAATCCGGGGGGGGGACAGGTAGCTCCTACGAGCAGTACTTC. This codes for CASSESGGGTGSSYEQYF.

The chain is built from TRBV29-1 and TRBJ1-4; D remains unclear. Trimming left V 4 bases short and J 8 bases short, with 11 bases between. Germline V gene data show CDR1 as SQVTM and CDR2 as ANQGSEA. The CDR3 contains 12 residues. The CDR3 bases are TGCAGCGTTGGGACCGGGAGAGAAAAACTGTTTTTT. Translation gives CSVGTGREKLFF.

This sequence joins TRBV28 and TRBJ2-7; 8 bases line up with TRBD2. This CDR3 is built from 13 residues. From germline, CDR1 is MDHEN and CDR2 SYDVKM. Trimming took 5 bases from V and 2 from J; bases not matched to a gene: 2. The CDR3 protein is CASSVSGTYEQYF. The CDR3 DNA is TGTGCCAGCAGTGTTAGCGGGACCTACGAGCAGTACTTC.

This chain links TRBV7-8 with TRBJ1-2, with D unclear. Trimming took 1 base from V and 7 from J, leaving 13 bases between them. CDR1 SGHVS and CDR2 FQNEAQ come from the germline V gene. The CDR3 runs 14 residues. CDR3 sequence: CASSLVEGRGGYTF. The CDR3 DNA sequence: TGTGCCAGCAGCTTAGTAGAGGGTCGCGGTGGCTACACCTTC. Full variable domain (remainder filled in from reference TRBV7-8 and TRBJ1-2): GAGVSQSPRYKVAKRGQDVALRCDPISGHVSLFWYQQALGQGPEFLTYFQNEAQLDKSGLPSDRFFAERPEGSVSTLKIQRTQQEDSAVYLCASSLVEGRGGYTFGSGTRLTVV.

This clone was recorded once. The gene calls are TRBV14 and TRBJ2-6, with 10 bases lining up with TRBD1. The CDR3 has 17 amino acids. Losses at the gene ends were 7 bases for V and 1 base for J; bases not matched to a gene: 7. Germline V CDR1 and CDR2: SGHDN, FVKESK. CDR3 protein: CASKSTGGRSGANVLTF. DNA of the CDR3: TGTGCCAGCAAGTCGACAGGGGGCAGGTCTGGGGCCAACGTCCTGACTTTC.

The rearrangement uses TRBV9 and TRBJ1-5; 7 positions match TRBD1. The CDR3 covers 15 residues. Per germline, CDR1 SGDLS and CDR2 YYNGEE. With V trimmed by 4 bases and J by 0 bases, 4 bases remained unmatched. CDR3 sequence: CASSPRDSSNQPQHF. The CDR3 region has the DNA TGTGCCAGCAGCCCACGGGACAGTAGCAATCAGCCCCAGCATTTT.

J is TRBJ2-2 and V is TRBV4-1; D possibly uses TRBD1 or TRBD2 (6 bases each). Germline lookup yields CDR1 MGHRA and CDR2 YSYEKL. This CDR3 has 16 amino acids. With 4 bases removed from V and 5 bases from J, the gap between germline ends came to 17 bases. In nucleotides, the CDR3 is TGCGCCAGCAGCCTAGAAGGGGGGCGCGGGACCGGGGAGCTGTTTTTT. It specifies CASSLEGGRGTGELFF.

The rearrangement links TRBV27 to TRBJ2-3; perhaps TRBD2 as D (6 bases). CDR3 size: 14 residues. Germline CDR1 and CDR2: MNHEY and SMNVEV (reference sequence). Trimming left V 6 bases short and J 7 bases short, with 17 bases between. For the CDR3, the DNA is TGTGCCAGCAGAATCCTAGCGAGCGGAAATACGCAGTATTTT. Its protein product is CASRILASGNTQYF.

The chain employs TRBV19 and TRBJ2-1; TRBD2 matches at 12 bases. V lost 7 bases, J lost 4 bases, and 2 bases stayed unmatched. Per germline, CDR1 LNHDA and CDR2 SQIVND (reference sequence). The CDR3 has 14 amino acids. CDR3 amino acids: CASTLAGGYNEQFF. DNA for the CDR3: TGTGCCAGTACACTAGCGGGAGGATACAATGAGCAGTTCTTC.

In its sample, this clone was seen once. The chain joins TRBV2 to TRBJ2-7; TRBD2 might be the D (6 bases). This CDR3 spans 12 amino acids. Looked up from germline, CDR1 is SNHLY and CDR2 is FYNNEI. Trimming shortened V by 6 bases and J by 3 bases, and 9 bases separated the two germline ends. The CDR3 spells CASRGTYYEQYF. CDR3 sequence (DNA): TGTGCCAGCAGGGGGACTTACTACGAGCAGTACTTC.

V is TRBV28 and J is TRBJ2-4; no definite D call. The CDR3 covers 16 residues. The germline CDR1 and CDR2 sequences are MDHEN and SYDVKM. Trimming shortened V by 1 base and J by 1 base, and 11 bases separated the two germline ends. CDR3 region: CASSLSDGLAKNIQYF. Written as DNA, the CDR3 is TGTGCCAGCAGTTTATCCGACGGTCTGGCCAAAAACATTCAGTACTTC.

The rearrangement joins TRBV29-1 to TRBJ1-1; weak D call: TRBD1 (6 bases). Germline loops: CDR1 SQVTM, CDR2 ANQGSEA. The CDR3 consists of 13 residues. Trimming shortened V by 8 bases and J by 1 base, and 14 bases separated the two germline ends. CDR3 nucleotide sequence: TGCAGCTCAGGAGCACAGGGGAACACTGAAGCTTTCTTT. Its translation: CSSGAQGNTEAFF.